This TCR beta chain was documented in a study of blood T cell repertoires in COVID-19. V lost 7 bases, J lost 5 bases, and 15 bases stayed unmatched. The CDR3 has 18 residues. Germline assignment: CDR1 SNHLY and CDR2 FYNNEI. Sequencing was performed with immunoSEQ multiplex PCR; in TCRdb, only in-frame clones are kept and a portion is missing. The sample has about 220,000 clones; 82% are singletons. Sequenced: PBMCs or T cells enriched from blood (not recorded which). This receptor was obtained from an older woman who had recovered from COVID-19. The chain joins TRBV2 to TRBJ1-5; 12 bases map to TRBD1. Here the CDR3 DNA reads TGTGCCAGCACCAGGGGGACAGGGGGCCCGGGAGGTCATCAGCCCCAGCATTTT. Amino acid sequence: CASTRGTGGPGGHQPQHF. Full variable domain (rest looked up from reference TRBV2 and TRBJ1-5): EPEVTQTPSHQVTQMGQEVILRCVPISNHLYFYWYRQILGQKVEFLVSFYNNEISEKSEIFDDQFSVERPDGSNFTLKIRSTKLEDSAMYFCASTRGTGGPGGHQPQHFGDGTRLSIL.